Shown below are 13 T cell receptor beta chains from a single sample sequenced in a study of T cell responses to AZD1222 COVID-19 vaccine. Clones were sequenced by immunoSEQ multiplex PCR, and TCRdb holds only the in-frame ones, with some missing. The sample gives approximately 65,000 clones, over 60% of which show up once; about 12% is in the top ten. Here the sequenced sample was peripheral blood, taken on day 0 of AZD1222 vaccination. The receptor set was obtained from an adult in good health.

The chain links TRBV5-8 to TRBJ2-1; D is perhaps TRBD1 (5 bases). Germline V CDR1 and CDR2: SGHTS, YDEGEE. The V end lost 2 bases, the J end lost 0 bases, and 9 bases lay between the germline ends. The CDR3 loop spans 15 amino acids. The chain's CDR3 is CASSLWGSSYNEQFF. CDR3 DNA sequence: TGTGCCAGCAGCTTATGGGGCAGCTCCTACAATGAGCAGTTCTTC.

This clone was found once. The chain uses TRBV7-3 and TRBJ2-6; unclear D gene. V gave up 2 bases and J gave up 4 bases, with 12 bases separating them. CDR1 is SGHTA, CDR2 FQGTGA, per germline. The CDR3 totals 16 residues. The CDR3 loop reads CASSLGLLRGANVLTF. DNA for the CDR3: TGTGCCAGCAGCTTAGGATTGCTCCGAGGGGCCAACGTCCTGACTTTC.

The chain uses TRBV6-5 and TRBJ2-5, with TRBD2 identical over 7 bases. CDR3 length: 15 amino acids. V lost 6 bases, J lost 4 bases, and 11 bases stayed unmatched. Germline assignment: CDR1 MNHEY and CDR2 SVGAGI. CDR3 in amino acids: CASSPALAGRETQYF. DNA for the CDR3: TGTGCCAGCAGCCCGGCCTTAGCGGGTAGAGAGACCCAGTACTTC.

CDR3 residues: CASSEMGGGYEQYF. The CDR3 DNA sequence: TGTGCCAGCAGTGAAATGGGGGGCGGCTACGAGCAGTACTTC. The chain couples TRBV2 to TRBJ2-7, with D perhaps matching TRBD1 or TRBD2 (6 bases each). Germline CDR1 is SNHLY and CDR2 is FYNNEI. This CDR3 is 14 amino acids long. Trimming took off 2 bases at V and 3 bases at J, with 11 bases between the two ends.

V and J are TRBV7-9 and TRBJ1-3, with D unresolved. The length of the CDR3 is 14 residues. The germline V and J ends were trimmed by 8 bases and 0 bases, with 11 bases remaining between them. Germline CDR1 SEHNR, CDR2 FQNEAQ (reference sequence). The CDR3 protein is CASSRDNSGNTIYF. In DNA form, the CDR3 reads TGTGCCAGCTCTAGGGATAACTCTGGAAACACCATATATTTT.

The V gene is TRBV4-1, the J gene TRBJ1-6; 7 nucleotides align to TRBD1. Germline-derived CDR1 and CDR2 are MGHRA and YSYEKL. Germline trimming cut 3 bases from V and 7 bases from J; bases unmatched to any gene: 6. The CDR3 spans 15 residues. In DNA, the CDR3 is TGCGCCAGCAGCCAGGAAGACAGGGCAAATTCACCCCTCCACTTT. Its translation is CASSQEDRANSPLHF.

The chain has TRBV9 and TRBJ1-4; perhaps TRBD1 as D (5 bases). The CDR3 contains 16 residues. V gave up 0 bases and J gave up 2 bases, with 11 bases separating them. The germline V gene has CDR1 SGDLS and CDR2 YYNGEE. CDR3 DNA: TGTGCCAGCAGCGTAGGGTGGGGCAGCACTAATGAAAAACTGTTTTTT. This sequence encodes CASSVGWGSTNEKLFF.

This chain uses TRBV4-3 with TRBJ2-7; 10 bases agree with TRBD1. Germline CDR1 LGHNA, CDR2 YSLEER. The CDR3 spans 20 residues. The V gene end was trimmed by 0 bases and the J gene end by 0 bases; junction bases not matched to a gene: 14. The CDR3 sequence: CASSQDTPGQGISSSYEQYF. CDR3 in DNA: TGCGCCAGCAGCCAAGACACCCCGGGACAGGGGATCAGCTCCTCCTACGAGCAGTACTTC.

A few counts support this clone. The rearrangement joins TRBV5-5 to TRBJ1-5; the match to TRBD1 covers 9 bases. Germline CDR1 is SGHKS and CDR2 is YYEKEE (reference sequence). The CDR3 consists of 15 residues. V gave up 3 bases and J gave up 7 bases; unmatched junction bases: 8. The CDR3 nucleotides are TGTGCCAGCAGCTGGGGACAGGGTCGGGGCCAGCCCCAGCATTTT. Its translation: CASSWGQGRGQPQHF.

V and J are TRBV11-3 and TRBJ1-1; D gene unclear. CDR3 length: 11 residues. V lost 5 bases, J lost 7 bases, and 8 bases lay in between. Germline CDR1 reads SGHNT; CDR2 reads YENEEA. For the CDR3, the DNA is TGTGCCAGCAGCGGCTACGGTGAAGCTTTCTTT. Protein sequence: CASSGYGEAFF.

The gene calls are TRBV30 and TRBJ1-4; unclear D gene. V gave up 2 bases and J gave up 6 bases, with 13 bases separating them. The V gene's germline CDR1 is GTSNPN and CDR2 SVGIG (reference sequence). The CDR3 sequence is 14 residues long. The CDR3 coding sequence is TGTGCCTGGAGTCTTCGCAGAAAGGATGAAAAACTGTTTTTT. Residues: CAWSLRRKDEKLFF.

The chain combines TRBV6-6 with TRBJ2-1, with TRBD2 identical over 9 bases. V was clipped by 6 bases and J by 5 bases; unmatched bases: 11. This CDR3 has 16 amino acids. CDR1 MNHNY and CDR2 SVGAGI come from the germline V gene (reference sequence). CDR3 in amino acids: CASSTLSGGKNNEQFF. The CDR3 DNA reads as TGTGCCAGCAGCACCCTGAGCGGGGGGAAGAACAATGAGCAGTTCTTC.

The rearrangement uses TRBV7-9 and TRBJ2-7; 7 positions match TRBD1. Germline V gene sequence: CDR1 SEHNR, CDR2 FQNEAQ (reference sequence). The J segment lost 3 bases and the V segment lost 5 bases, leaving 7 bases of the junction unmatched. The CDR3 runs to 14 residues. This CDR3 is CASSPEGDSYEQYF. In DNA form, the CDR3 reads TGTGCCAGCAGCCCAGAGGGGGACAGCTACGAGCAGTACTTC.